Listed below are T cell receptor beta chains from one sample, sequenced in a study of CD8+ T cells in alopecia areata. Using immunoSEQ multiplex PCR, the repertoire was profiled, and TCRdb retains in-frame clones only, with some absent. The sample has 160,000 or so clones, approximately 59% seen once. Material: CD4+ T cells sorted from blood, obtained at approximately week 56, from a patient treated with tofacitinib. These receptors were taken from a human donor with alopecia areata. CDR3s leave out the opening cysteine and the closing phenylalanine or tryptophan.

CDR3aa: ASSYSADYGYT; v_gene: TRBV6-5
CDR3aa: ASSAEATGSPLH; v_gene: TRBV6-1
CDR3aa: ASNLDYNSPLH; v_gene: TRBV19
CDR3aa: SAGARNYGYT; v_gene: TRBV29-1
CDR3aa: ASSLGQPGSVQY; v_gene: TRBV5-1
CDR3aa: ASSDYWSGNTEAF; v_gene: TRBV25-1
CDR3aa: ASSPPTGVDEQY; v_gene: TRBV18
CDR3aa: ASSYRDGYT; v_gene: TRBV28
CDR3aa: ASSPPSAETQY; v_gene: TRBV18
CDR3aa: ASSSRRALTQY; v_gene: TRBV19
CDR3aa: SVKDRADYEQY; v_gene: TRBV29-1
CDR3aa: ASSRVPGQGTELF; v_gene: TRBV4-1
CDR3aa: ASSALAKGGELF; v_gene: TRBV7-2
CDR3aa: ASSEEATDTQY; v_gene: TRBV2
CDR3aa: ASGGGRTGELF; v_gene: TRBV9
CDR3aa: AISESGAEETQY; v_gene: TRBV10-3
CDR3aa: ASSLLGRSYNEQF; v_gene: TRBV6-6
CDR3aa: ASSQEYSTDTQY; v_gene: TRBV4-1
CDR3aa: SVGAGQETQY; v_gene: TRBV29-1
CDR3aa: ASSLREMREQY; v_gene: TRBV7-2
CDR3aa: ASSFFGQETQY; v_gene: TRBV7-9
CDR3aa: SVEDLREKF; v_gene: TRBV29-1
CDR3aa: ASNEQGKYGYT; v_gene: TRBV5-6
CDR3aa: SAAWGNQPQH; v_gene: TRBV29-1
CDR3aa: ASSPGGTGELF; v_gene: TRBV7-3
CDR3aa: ASSSQGREQY; v_gene: TRBV11-2
CDR3aa: AWSVGETQY; v_gene: TRBV30
CDR3aa: ATKDRAFGTDTQY; v_gene: TRBV25-1
CDR3aa: ASSTGGYT; v_gene: TRBV2
CDR3aa: ALGPRDQETQY; v_gene: TRBV5-4
CDR3aa: ASSLDNEQF; v_gene: TRBV7-9
CDR3aa: ASRANPATTQY; v_gene: TRBV25-1
CDR3aa: ASSVRQARTDTQY; v_gene: TRBV5-1